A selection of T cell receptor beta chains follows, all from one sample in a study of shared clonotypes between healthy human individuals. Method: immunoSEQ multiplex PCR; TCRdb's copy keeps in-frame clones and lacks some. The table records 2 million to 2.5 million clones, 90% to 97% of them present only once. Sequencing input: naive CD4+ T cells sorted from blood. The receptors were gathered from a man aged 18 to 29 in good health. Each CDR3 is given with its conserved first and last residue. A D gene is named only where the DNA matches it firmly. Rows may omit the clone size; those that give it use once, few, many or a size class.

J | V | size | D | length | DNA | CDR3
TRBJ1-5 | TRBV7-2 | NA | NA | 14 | TGTGCCAGCAGCTTAGCGGGGCAAGACGGGCCCCAGCATTTT | CASSLAGQDGPQHF
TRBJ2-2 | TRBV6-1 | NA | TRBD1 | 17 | TGTGCCAGCAGTGCAACTCCCAGGGGGCGTGGGACCGGGGAGCTGTTTTTT | CASSATPRGRGTGELFF
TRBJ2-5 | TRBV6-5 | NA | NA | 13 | TGTGCCAGCAGTTATACGCCTCGAGAGACCCAGTACTTC | CASSYTPRETQYF
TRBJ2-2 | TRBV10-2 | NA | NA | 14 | TGCGCCAGCAGTGGGATCAGGGGAACCGGGGAGCTGTTTTTT | CASSGIRGTGELFF
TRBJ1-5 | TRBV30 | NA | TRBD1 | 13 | TGTGCCTGGAGTGTCGGGACAGATCAGCCCCAGCATTTT | CAWSVGTDQPQHF
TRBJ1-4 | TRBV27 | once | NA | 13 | TGTGCCAGCAGTGGGGCAGGGGAGGAAAAACTGTTTTTT | CASSGAGEEKLFF
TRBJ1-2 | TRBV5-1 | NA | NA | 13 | TGCGCCAGCAGCTTGGCAGAGAACTATGGCTACACCTTC | CASSLAENYGYTF
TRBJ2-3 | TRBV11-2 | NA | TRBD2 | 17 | TGTGCCAGCAGCCCTCGGACTAGCGGGGGGGGCACAGATACGCAGTATTTT | CASSPRTSGGGTDTQYF
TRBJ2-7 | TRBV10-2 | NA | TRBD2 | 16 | TGCGCCAGCAGTGAGGGTAGCGGGAGAGATTTCTACGAGCAGTACTTC | CASSEGSGRDFYEQYF
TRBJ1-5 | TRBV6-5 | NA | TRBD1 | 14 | TGTGCCAGCAGTCCGGGGACAGGATGGGAGCCCCAGCATTTT | CASSPGTGWEPQHF
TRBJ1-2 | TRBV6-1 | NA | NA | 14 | TGTGCCAGCAGTGGGGGGACGCTCCTCTATGGCTACACCTTC | CASSGGTLLYGYTF
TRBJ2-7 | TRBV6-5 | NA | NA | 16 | TGTGCCAGCAGTTCACTGCGGGGGACAAACACCTACGAGCAGTACTTC | CASSSLRGTNTYEQYF
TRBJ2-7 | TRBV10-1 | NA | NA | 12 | TGCGCCAGCGGACCGCCCGGCGGGAAGCAGTACTTC | CASGPPGGKQYF
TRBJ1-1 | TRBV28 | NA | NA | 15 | TGTGCCAGCAGTGATACAGGCCTTAGAACTTCTGAAGCTTTCTTT | CASSDTGLRTSEAFF